These T cell receptor beta chains were read from a single sample in a study of control samples from healthy donors and cancer patients. Profiling relied on immunoSEQ multiplex PCR, and the TCRdb table lists in-frame clones only, not all of them. This sample has around 180,000 clones, with roughly 88% found just once. Sequences were obtained from blood. The receptors originated from a woman aged 30 to 39 in good health. Both conserved end residues are part of each CDR3. The D gene is left open where the match is weak. Clone size appears in some rows only: once, few, many, or a class for an expanded clone.

CDR3 protein	CDR3 DNA	V gene	clone size	D gene	J gene
CASSLGGDRRTDTQYF	TGTGCCAGCAGCTTGGGGGGCGACCGGCGCACAGATACGCAGTATTTT	TRBV7-6	-	-	TRBJ2-3
CAVGEPNSSGNEKLFF	TGTGCCGTGGGGGAGCCGAATTCCTCGGGTAATGAAAAACTGTTTTTT	TRBV6-6	-	-	TRBJ1-4
CASSQRDLTNQPQHF	TGCGCCAGCAGCCAACGGGACTTGACCAATCAGCCCCAGCATTTT	TRBV4-1	-	-	TRBJ1-5
CASSRGQGAEGELFF	TGTGCCAGCAGTCGTGGACAGGGGGCTGAGGGGGAGCTGTTTTTT	TRBV7-9	few	TRBD1	TRBJ2-2
CASRPGGGLQETQYF	TGCGCCAGCAGACCGGGTGGGGGCCTTCAAGAGACCCAGTACTTC	TRBV5-1	-	-	TRBJ2-5
CASTEDEQFF	TGTGCCAGCACGGAGGATGAGCAGTTCTTC	TRBV12-3/TRBV12-4	-	-	TRBJ2-1
CASSEEGRGLTLHF	TGTGCCAGCAGTGAAGAGGGGAGGGGGCTTACCCTCCACTTT	TRBV6-1	few	TRBD1	TRBJ1-6
CASLNPGQGYTF	TGTGCCAGCCTAAATCCGGGGCAGGGCTACACCTTC	TRBV19	-	-	TRBJ1-2
CASSENRRGQSLGGYTF	TGTGCCAGCAGTGAAAACAGAAGGGGGCAGTCTCTAGGGGGCTACACCTTC	TRBV25-1	-	TRBD1	TRBJ1-2
CASRRTGGGGEQYF	TGTGCCAGCCGACGGACAGGCGGCGGGGGCGAGCAGTACTTC	TRBV3-1/TRBV3-2	-	-	TRBJ2-7
CASSPGTAPLHF	TGTGCCAGCAGCCCCGGGACTGCGCCCCTCCACTTT	TRBV9	-	-	TRBJ1-6
CATRTGPAHGYTF	TGTGCCACACGGACAGGGCCCGCCCATGGCTACACCTTC	TRBV19	-	TRBD1	TRBJ1-2
CASSVGLAGGTDTQYF	TGTGCCAGCAGCGTAGGGCTAGCGGGAGGCACAGATACGCAGTATTTT	TRBV9	-	TRBD2	TRBJ2-3
CASIPRTSGANVLTF	TGTGCCAGTATCCCGCGGACCTCTGGGGCCAACGTCCTGACTTTC	TRBV19	-	-	TRBJ2-6
CASSLGRAATDNEQFF	TGTGCCAGCAGCTTAGGAAGGGCGGCTACTGACAATGAGCAGTTCTTC	TRBV7-9	-	-	TRBJ2-1
CASSFRAGLAEPYEQYF	TGTGCCAGCAGTTTTCGGGCGGGGCTAGCGGAGCCCTACGAGCAGTACTTC	TRBV2	-	TRBD2	TRBJ2-7
CASSGGTGSTGELFF	TGTGCCAGCAGTGGCGGGACAGGGAGTACCGGGGAGCTGTTTTTT	TRBV2	-	TRBD1	TRBJ2-2
CASTWLLEAGTDTQYF	TGTGCCAGCACCTGGTTGCTTGAGGCGGGCACAGATACGCAGTATTTT	TRBV7-9	-	-	TRBJ2-3
CASSVGTVNNQPQHF	TGTGCCAGCAGTGTGGGGACAGTAAACAATCAGCCCCAGCATTTT	TRBV2	once	TRBD1	TRBJ1-5
CAISSGPRDSNIQYF	TGTGCCATCAGTTCTGGGCCACGAGACAGTAACATTCAGTACTTC	TRBV10-3	few	-	TRBJ2-4
CASSYNPFYGYTF	TGTGCCAGCAGTTACAATCCGTTCTATGGCTACACCTTC	TRBV12-3/TRBV12-4	-	-	TRBJ1-2
CASSLSGSNQPQHF	TGTGCCAGCAGCTTATCGGGGAGCAATCAGCCCCAGCATTTT	TRBV11-2	-	-	TRBJ1-5
CAIAIDYSARDTQYF	TGTGCCATCGCAATCGACTATAGCGCAAGAGATACGCAGTATTTT	TRBV10-3	-	-	TRBJ2-3
CASSRGHAETQYF	TGCGCCAGCAGCCGGGGACATGCAGAGACCCAGTACTTC	TRBV5-1	-	-	TRBJ2-5
CASSLVSYNEQFF	TGTGCCAGCAGCTTAGTCTCCTACAATGAGCAGTTCTTC	TRBV11-2	once	-	TRBJ2-1
CASSHKDGFNTGELFF	TGCGCCAGCAGCCATAAGGACGGTTTCAACACCGGGGAGCTGTTTTTT	TRBV4-1	medium-sized	-	TRBJ2-2
CASSLPDRLGNYGYTF	TGTGCCAGCAGTTTGCCCGACAGGCTGGGTAACTATGGCTACACCTTC	TRBV7-9	-	-	TRBJ1-2
CASSVGLQYTDTQYF	TGTGCCAGCAGCGTAGGCCTACAGTACACAGATACGCAGTATTTT	TRBV9	-	-	TRBJ2-3
CASSFGTDSYNEQFF	TGTGCCAGCAGCTTTGGGACGGATTCCTACAATGAGCAGTTCTTC	TRBV9	-	-	TRBJ2-1
CASSPGGAGQDTQYF	TGTGCCAGCAGCCCGGGAGGAGCGGGGCAAGATACGCAGTATTTT	TRBV3-1/TRBV3-2	-	TRBD2	TRBJ2-3